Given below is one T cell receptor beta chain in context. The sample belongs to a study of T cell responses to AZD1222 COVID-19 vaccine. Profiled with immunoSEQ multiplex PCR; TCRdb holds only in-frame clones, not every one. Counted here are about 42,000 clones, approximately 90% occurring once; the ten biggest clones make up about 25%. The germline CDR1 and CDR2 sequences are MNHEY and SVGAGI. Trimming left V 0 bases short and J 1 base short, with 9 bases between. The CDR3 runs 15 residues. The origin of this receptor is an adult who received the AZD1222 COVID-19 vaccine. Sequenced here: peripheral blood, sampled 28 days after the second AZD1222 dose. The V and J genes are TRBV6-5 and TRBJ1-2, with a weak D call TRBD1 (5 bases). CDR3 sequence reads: CASSYSRQRNYGYTF. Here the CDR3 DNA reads TGTGCCAGCAGTTACTCGAGACAGCGTAACTATGGCTACACCTTC.